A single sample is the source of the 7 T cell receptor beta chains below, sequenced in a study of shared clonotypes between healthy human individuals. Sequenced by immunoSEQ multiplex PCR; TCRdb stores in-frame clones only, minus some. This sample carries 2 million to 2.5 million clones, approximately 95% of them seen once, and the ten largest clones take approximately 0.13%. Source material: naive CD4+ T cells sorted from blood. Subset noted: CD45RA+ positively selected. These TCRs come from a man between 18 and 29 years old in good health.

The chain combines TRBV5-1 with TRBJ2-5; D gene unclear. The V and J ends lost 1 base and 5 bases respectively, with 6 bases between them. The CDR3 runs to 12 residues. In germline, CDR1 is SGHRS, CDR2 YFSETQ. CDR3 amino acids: CASSLYAETQYF. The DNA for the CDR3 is TGCGCCAGCAGCTTGTATGCTGAGACCCAGTACTTC.

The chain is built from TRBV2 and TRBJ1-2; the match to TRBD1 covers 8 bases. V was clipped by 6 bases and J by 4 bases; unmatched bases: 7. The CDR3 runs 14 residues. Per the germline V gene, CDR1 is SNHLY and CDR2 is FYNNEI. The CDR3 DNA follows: TGTGCCAGCAGGCCGGGACAGGCCACCTATGGCTACACCTTC. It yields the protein CASRPGQATYGYTF.

CDR3: CSVYYREGGHEQYF. DNA for the CDR3: TGCAGCGTATACTACAGGGAGGGGGGCCACGAGCAGTACTTC. The V gene is TRBV29-1, the J gene TRBJ2-7, with a possible D match to TRBD2 (7 bases). V lost 6 bases and J 5 bases, leaving 20 bases between the germline ends. CDR1 is SQVTM, CDR2 ANQGSEA, per germline. This CDR3 comprises 14 residues.

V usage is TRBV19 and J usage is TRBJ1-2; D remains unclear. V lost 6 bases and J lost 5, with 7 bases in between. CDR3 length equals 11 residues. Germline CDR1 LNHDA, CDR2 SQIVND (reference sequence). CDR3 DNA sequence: TGTGCCAGTAGAGCGGGGTATGGCTACACCTTC. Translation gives CASRAGYGYTF.

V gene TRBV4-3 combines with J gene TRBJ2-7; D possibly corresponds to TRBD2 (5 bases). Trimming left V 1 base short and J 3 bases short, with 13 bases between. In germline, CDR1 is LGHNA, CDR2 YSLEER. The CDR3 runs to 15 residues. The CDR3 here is CASSQVGGRGYEQYF. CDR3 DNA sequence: TGCGCCAGCAGCCAAGTTGGAGGCAGAGGCTACGAGCAGTACTTC.

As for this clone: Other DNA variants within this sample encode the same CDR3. The chain's CDR3 is CASSPTSGGITDTQYF. CDR3 coding DNA: TGTGCCAGCTCTCCCACTAGCGGGGGGATCACAGATACGCAGTATTTT. V gene TRBV18 combines with J gene TRBJ2-3, with 12 bases fitting TRBD2. The CDR3 has 16 residues. V trimming: 6 bases; J trimming: 2 bases; junction bases outside the gene matches: 6. Germline CDR1 is KGHSH and CDR2 is LQKENI.

The CDR3 DNA is TGTGCCAGCAGTCCGAGACAGGGGTCAGCCAAAAACATTCAGTACTTC. Its translation is CASSPRQGSAKNIQYF. V gene TRBV27 combines with J gene TRBJ2-4, with 8 bases aligning to TRBD1. The CDR3 consists of 16 residues. Germline trimming cut 5 bases from V and 0 bases from J; bases unmatched to any gene: 6. Germline lookup yields CDR1 MNHEY and CDR2 SMNVEV (reference sequence).